This entry lists 10 T cell receptor beta chains sequenced from one sample in a study of radiotherapy plus CTLA-4 blockade in lung cancer. Clones were sequenced by immunoSEQ multiplex PCR, and TCRdb holds only the in-frame ones, with some missing. The sample contains about 14,000 clones, 80% to 90% of which appear only once. The sample was peripheral blood, taken from a patient treated with radiotherapy plus ipilimumab. The receptors originated from a human donor with non-small cell lung cancer that progressed on radiotherapy plus ipilimumab. Some clones in this sample may be carry-over from other donors' samples.

This clone has only one observation. Here the CDR3 reads CASSQDPAGDSTDTQYF. Here the CDR3 DNA reads TGCGCCAGCAGCCAAGACCCAGCGGGAGACAGCACAGATACGCAGTATTTT. The V gene is TRBV4-3, the J gene TRBJ2-3; 8 nucleotides agree with TRBD2. The germline V gene has CDR1 LGHNA and CDR2 YSLEER. This CDR3 contains 17 residues. V dropped 0 bases and J dropped 0; count of bases not matched to a gene: 5.

The genes are TRBV7-9 and TRBJ1-1, with 7 nucleotides matching TRBD1. Trimming at V came to 4 bases and at J to 1 base, leaving 3 bases not matched to a gene. CDR3 size: 14 residues. Germline V gene data show CDR1 as SEHNR and CDR2 as FQNEAQ (reference sequence). CDR3 protein: CASSSYRGNTEAFF. The CDR3, as DNA: TGTGCCAGCAGCTCCTACAGGGGGAACACTGAAGCTTTCTTT.

The CDR3: CASGLVLGLDNEQFF. The CDR3, as DNA: TGTGCTAGTGGTTTGGTCTTGGGACTTGACAATGAGCAGTTCTTC. The rearrangement links TRBV12-5 to TRBJ2-1; a weak D match, TRBD2 (6 bases). Between the trimmed V and J ends, which lost 0 bases and 5 bases, there was a span of 11 bases. CDR1 and CDR2 from the germline V gene are LGHNT and FRNRAP. This CDR3 contains 15 residues.

The chain uses TRBV15 and TRBJ2-3; 7 bases are shared with TRBD1. Germline loops: CDR1 LNHNV, CDR2 YYDKDF (reference sequence). Trimming took 1 base from V and 3 from J; bases not matched to a gene: 4. The CDR3 has 15 amino acids. DNA of the CDR3: TGTGCCACCAGCAGAGTCCGACAGGGAACAGATACGCAGTATTTT. It specifies CATSRVRQGTDTQYF.

The rearrangement links TRBV5-1 to TRBJ2-7; D call uncertain. The CDR3 is made up of 12 amino acids. The germline V gene has CDR1 SGHRS and CDR2 YFSETQ. V lost 5 bases and J lost 2, with 8 bases in between. The CDR3, as DNA: TGCGCCAGCAGTGGAGTTCCCTACGAGCAGTACTTC. It codes for CASSGVPYEQYF.

V usage is TRBV6-1 and J usage is TRBJ2-3, with TRBD2 as a possible D gene (6 bases). The CDR3 is 12 amino acids. The germline CDR1 and CDR2 sequences are MNHNS and SASEGT. V lost 8 bases to trimming and J lost 0 bases, with 6 bases between them. CDR3 loop: CASAGSTDTQYF. CDR3 DNA sequence: TGTGCCAGCGCGGGGAGCACAGATACGCAGTATTTT.

V is TRBV19 and J is TRBJ1-1; tentatively, D is TRBD1 (6 bases). CDR1 and CDR2 (germline): LNHDA, SQIVND (reference sequence). Trimming took off 3 bases at V and 5 bases at J, with 16 bases between the two ends. The CDR3 runs to 15 residues. CDR3 loop: CASSISRQVLTEAFF. The DNA of the CDR3 is TGTGCCAGTAGTATTTCCCGACAGGTTTTAACTGAAGCTTTCTTT.

This clone was observed a handful of times. The chain combines TRBV5-1 with TRBJ2-3; 12 bases map to TRBD2. Germline CDR1 reads SGHRS; CDR2 reads YFSETQ. V shed 4 bases, J shed 4 bases, and the junction held 7 bases outside the gene matches. The CDR3 is made up of 16 amino acids. The DNA of the CDR3 is TGCGCCAGCAGCCAGAGGACTAGCGGGGCCGCAGATACGCAGTATTTT. Translation gives CASSQRTSGAADTQYF. Looking up the rest from reference TRBV5-1 and TRBJ2-3 gives the full variable domain: KAGVTQTPRYLIKTRGQQVTLSCSPISGHRSVSWYQQTPGQGLQFLFEYFSETQRNKGNFPGRFSGRQFSNSRSEMNVSTLELGDSALYLCASSQRTSGAADTQYFGPGTRLTVL.

This clone has only one observation. The V call is TRBV9, the J call TRBJ2-3; 12 bases match TRBD2. This CDR3 has 15 residues. The junction had 2 bases not matched to a gene; V was cut back by 4 bases and J by 2 bases. The germline V gene has CDR1 SGDLS and CDR2 YYNGEE. In DNA, the CDR3 is TGTGCCAGCAGCTGGACTAGCGGGGTCACAGATACGCAGTATTTT. Its protein product is CASSWTSGVTDTQYF.

V and J are TRBV7-2 and TRBJ2-3, with D possibly being TRBD2 (5 bases). The CDR3 covers 11 residues. Trimming left V 7 bases short and J 4 bases short, with 6 bases between. The germline CDR1 and CDR2 sequences are SGHTA and FQGNSA. CDR3 sequence (DNA): TGTGCCAGCAAGGACTCAGATACGCAGTATTTT. This encodes CASKDSDTQYF.